These 30 T cell receptor beta chains share one sample of origin, sequenced in a study of beta chain bispecific antibodies for T cell cancers. TCRdb fed the 5' RACE reads into MiXCR, producing one record per CDR3 protein. Among about 20,000 distinct CDR3 sequences listed, more than 2% were seen once. General study findings and limits: In these mixed samples, most targeted TRBV reads derived from the leukemia cell line. After anti-TRBV12 rather than anti-CD19 exposure, TRBV12-3 made up roughly 99% less of total TRBV signal.

Their target antigens are unknown. T cells were expanded from blood mononuclear cells for about 3 days with anti-CD3 OKT3 or CD3/CD28 beads. Sample: healthy donor T cells cultured with leukemia cells, taken from a culture containing a bispecific antibody targeting TCR Vbeta12. The receptors were gathered from a human donor in good health. Some clones in this sample may be carry-over from other donors' samples.

The table lists this clonotype with many counts. This sequence joins TRBV28 and TRBJ1-2, with D unclear. Trimming removed 10 bases from V and 5 bases from J, with 17 bases in between. Germline-derived CDR1 and CDR2 are MDHEN and SYDVKM. The CDR3 is 13 residues long. CDR3 nucleotide sequence: TGTGCCACCCTCGGCAGTATCTTTTATGGCTACACCTTC. It translates to CATLGSIFYGYTF.

This clonotype was detected ten times or more. The chain combines TRBV27 with TRBJ2-1; possible D gene TRBD2, 7 bases. Trimming took 3 bases from V and 9 from J, leaving 21 bases between them. The CDR3 runs 16 residues. Germline assignment: CDR1 MNHEY and CDR2 SMNVEV (reference sequence). This chain's CDR3 is CASSLVGRGAVGEQFF. In nucleotides, the CDR3 is TGTGCCAGCAGTTTGGTGGGACGGGGGGCCGTGGGTGAGCAGTTCTTC.

This clonotype showed up many times. The rearrangement joins TRBV29-1 to TRBJ1-2; maybe TRBD1 (6 bases). CDR3 length: 13 amino acids. V was shortened by 4 bases and J by 6 bases, with 15 bases between the two germline ends. Germline loops: CDR1 SQVTM, CDR2 ANQGSEA. The chain's CDR3 is CSVGGGGADGYTF. As DNA, the CDR3 is TGCAGCGTTGGGGGAGGGGGGGCTGATGGCTACACCTTC.

This clonotype was seen ten or more times. This sequence joins TRBV6-5 and TRBJ2-5, with TRBD2 as a possible D gene (7 bases). V lost 0 bases, J lost 4 bases, and 9 bases lay in between. Germline V gene lookup returns CDR1 MNHEY and CDR2 SVGAGI. This CDR3 is 14 amino acids long. CDR3 amino acids: CASSYSGGAETQYF. The CDR3 bases are TGTGCCAGCAGTTACTCGGGGGGGGCAGAGACCCAGTACTTC.

In its sample, this clonotype was seen many times. The genes are TRBV4-2 and TRBJ1-5; D ambiguous. The V gene's germline CDR1 is LGHNA and CDR2 YNFKEQ. Between the trimmed V and J ends, which lost 0 bases and 0 bases, there was a span of 6 bases. CDR3 length equals 15 residues. CDR3 nucleotide sequence: TGTGCCAGCAGCCAAGATGGGTTTAGCAATCAGCCCCAGCATTTT. Translated: CASSQDGFSNQPQHF.

At least ten counts were recorded for this clonotype. The chain links TRBV2 to TRBJ1-5; D remains unclear. Germline assignment: CDR1 SNHLY and CDR2 FYNNEI. The V end was cut by 2 bases, the J end by 6 bases, with 8 bases between. The length of the CDR3 is 13 residues. The CDR3 bases are TGTGCCAGCAGTGAACGAAGTTCTCAGCCCCAGCATTTT. The encoded protein is CASSERSSQPQHF.

This clonotype has at least ten counts. V and J are TRBV6-4 and TRBJ2-3; 10 bases align to TRBD2. This CDR3 has 16 amino acids. Germline lookup yields CDR1 MRHNA and CDR2 SNTAGT. V dropped 3 bases and J dropped 2; count of bases not matched to a gene: 5. The DNA for the CDR3 is TGTGCCAGCAGTGAATTGAGCGGGGGGGCCACAGATACGCAGTATTTT. Its translation: CASSELSGGATDTQYF.

The sample holds many counts of this clonotype. The chain is built from TRBV20-1 and TRBJ2-3; TRBD2 matches 9 bases. V shed 0 bases, J shed 2 bases, and the junction held 6 bases outside the gene matches. Germline values: CDR1 DFQATT, CDR2 SNEGSKA (reference sequence). This CDR3 region has 16 residues. In nucleotides, the CDR3 is TGCAGTGCTAGAGATGCTAGCGGGGTTCCCACAGATACGCAGTATTTT. This encodes CSARDASGVPTDTQYF.

This clonotype is categorized as medium-sized. The V and J genes are TRBV5-6 and TRBJ1-1; the match to TRBD1 covers 8 bases. With V trimmed by 6 bases and J by 4 bases, 5 bases remained unmatched. Germline-derived CDR1 and CDR2 are SGHDT and YYEEEE. CDR3 size: 13 residues. CDR3 bases: TGTGCCAGCACCCCGACAGGGGTCACTGAAGCTTTCTTT. It translates to CASTPTGVTEAFF.

This clonotype was seen repeatedly, ten times or more. The chain uses TRBV11-2 and TRBJ1-2; tentatively, D is TRBD1 (6 bases). The CDR3 contains 11 residues. Trimming pared 10 bases from V and 8 bases from J, leaving 14 bases between. CDR1 is SGHAT, CDR2 FQNNGV, per germline. DNA for the CDR3: TGTGCCATGCAACAGGGAATGGGCTACACCTTC. This translates into CAMQQGMGYTF. The entire variable domain, with the rest obtained from reference TRBV11-2 and TRBJ1-2, is as follows: EAGVAQSPRYKIIEKRQSVAFWCNPISGHATLYWYQQILGQGPKLLIQFQNNGVVDDSQLPKDRFSAERLKGVDSTLKIQPAKLEDSAVYLCAMQQGMGYTFGSGTRLTVV.

Sample share makes this clonotype medium-sized. The chain carries TRBV6-5 and TRBJ2-7; D unresolved. Germline V lookup: CDR1 MNHEY, CDR2 SVGAGI. The CDR3 totals 15 residues. Trimming left V 2 bases short and J 3 bases short, with 14 bases between. CDR3 residues: CASSYRTPGVYEQYF. CDR3 coding DNA: TGTGCCAGCAGTTACCGGACGCCCGGAGTCTACGAGCAGTACTTC.

This clonotype was seen ten or more times. V is TRBV7-9 and J is TRBJ2-1; 9 bases line up with TRBD1. CDR1 and CDR2 (germline): SEHNR, FQNEAQ (reference sequence). V lost 5 bases and J lost 9; bases outside the gene matches: 8. CDR3 length: 14 residues. The CDR3 loop reads CASSEGGQGGEQFF. For the CDR3, the DNA is TGTGCCAGCAGCGAGGGGGGACAGGGAGGTGAGCAGTTCTTC.

There are a few counts of this clonotype. The V call is TRBV12-5, the J call TRBJ2-2; the match to TRBD1 covers 9 bases. Germline CDR1 LGHNT, CDR2 FRNRAP. Losses at the gene ends were 6 bases for V and 6 bases for J; bases not matched to a gene: 11. The CDR3 sequence is 16 residues long. CDR3: CASGQGQGVLAGELFF. The CDR3 DNA sequence: TGTGCTAGTGGGCAGGGACAGGGAGTATTGGCCGGGGAGCTGTTTTTT. The entire variable domain, with the rest obtained from reference TRBV12-5 and TRBJ2-2, is as follows: DARVTQTPRHKVTEMGQEVTMRCQPILGHNTVFWYRQTMMQGLELLAYFRNRAPLDDSGMPKDRFSAEMPDATLATLKIQPSEPRDSAVYFCASGQGQGVLAGELFFGEGSRLTVL.

This clonotype has only a few counts. The chain is built from TRBV5-6 and TRBJ2-7; D gene unclear. CDR3 length: 13 residues. V lost 8 bases, J lost 0 bases, and 12 bases lay in between. CDR1 and CDR2 from the germline V gene are SGHDT and YYEEEE. This CDR3 is CASNEKSSYEQYF. CDR3 coding DNA: TGTGCCAGTAACGAAAAAAGCTCCTACGAGCAGTACTTC.

This chain uses TRBV12-3 or TRBV12-4 with TRBJ2-1; TRBD2 agrees at 7 bases. The CDR3 spans 14 residues. V trimming: 3 bases; J trimming: 6 bases; junction bases outside the gene matches: 5. The CDR3 loop reads CASSFGRGGNEQFF. Here the CDR3 DNA reads TGTGCCAGCAGTTTTGGCCGCGGGGGCAATGAGCAGTTCTTC.

This clonotype was found many times. V gene TRBV20-1 combines with J gene TRBJ2-1, with 10 bases matching TRBD2. The germline V gene encodes CDR1 DFQATT and CDR2 SNEGSKA (reference sequence). This CDR3 spans 16 amino acids. Losses at the gene ends were 1 base for V and 7 bases for J; bases not matched to a gene: 10. The CDR3, as DNA: TGCAGTGCTAGAGTCTTTGTAGCGGGGGGTCGAAATGAGCAGTTCTTC. It specifies CSARVFVAGGRNEQFF.

This clonotype was seen ten or more times. The chain is built from TRBV5-6 and TRBJ1-2, with D unclear. The V end lost 2 bases, the J end lost 3 bases, and 11 bases lay between the germline ends. The CDR3 runs 14 residues. Germline CDR1 is SGHDT and CDR2 is YYEEEE. The CDR3 DNA is TGTGCCAGCAGCTTTGCGACGGAGGACTATGGCTACACCTTC. Residues: CASSFATEDYGYTF.

This clonotype was detected ten times or more. The chain links TRBV5-6 to TRBJ2-1; TRBD1 aligns across 8 bases. Germline CDR1 and CDR2: SGHDT and YYEEEE. The ends lost 4 bases at V and 5 bases at J; junction bases unmatched: 14. This CDR3 contains 17 residues. CDR3: CASSLTPLQGADNEQFF. Here the CDR3 DNA reads TGTGCCAGCAGCCTGACACCCCTGCAGGGGGCGGACAATGAGCAGTTCTTC.

This clonotype has a count of ten or more. The V gene is TRBV7-8, the J gene TRBJ2-5; D may be TRBD1 or TRBD2 (5 bases each). There are 16 residues in the CDR3. Trimming shortened V by 3 bases and J by 5 bases, and 19 bases separated the two germline ends. Germline CDR1 reads SGHVS; CDR2 reads FQNEAQ. The CDR3 DNA is TGTGCCAGCAGCTTCTGGGACCCTTCAGAGGGTGAGACCCAGTACTTC. This gives the protein CASSFWDPSEGETQYF.

This clonotype came up many times. J is TRBJ2-1 and V is TRBV20-1; D may be TRBD1 (6 bases). The CDR3 covers 16 residues. Per germline, CDR1 DFQATT and CDR2 SNEGSKA (reference sequence). V was trimmed by 0 bases and J by 3 bases, leaving 15 bases between them. Here the CDR3 reads CSARDEQGHYYNEQFF. The CDR3 DNA reads as TGCAGTGCTAGAGATGAGCAGGGGCATTACTACAATGAGCAGTTCTTC.

The sample holds many counts of this clonotype. This chain joins TRBV5-6 and TRBJ2-2, with 8 bases identical to TRBD1. The length of the CDR3 is 17 residues. V lost 1 base, J lost 1 base, and 6 bases stayed unmatched. Germline CDR1 SGHDT, CDR2 YYEEEE. CDR3 residues: CASSLLAGTGNTGELFF. The CDR3 coding sequence is TGTGCCAGCAGCTTGTTAGCTGGGACAGGGAACACCGGGGAGCTGTTTTTT.

This clonotype was observed many times. The junction and the germline gene differ at one end; a read error may be behind it. V gene TRBV29-1 combines with J gene TRBJ1-2; D perhaps matches TRBD1 (6 bases). The V gene's germline CDR1 is SQVTM and CDR2 ANQGSEA. The CDR3 consists of 12 residues. CDR3 sequence reads: CSVAGPGDGHTF. The CDR3 DNA sequence: TGCAGCGTTGCCGGGCCAGGGGATGGCCACACCTTC.

This clonotype was found many times. This chain links TRBV11-2 with TRBJ1-4; 7 positions agree with TRBD1. The CDR3 is 16 amino acids. Trimming removed 3 bases from V and 5 bases from J; junction bases left unmatched: 9. Germline V CDR1 and CDR2: SGHAT, FQNNGV. The CDR3 reads CASSFAGYRGNEKLFF. The DNA of the CDR3 is TGTGCCAGCAGCTTCGCGGGTTACAGGGGAAATGAAAAACTGTTTTTT.

This clonotype was seen repeatedly, ten times or more. The chain recombines TRBV19 with TRBJ2-7; D is perhaps TRBD1 (6 bases). The CDR3 extends over 14 amino acids. Germline CDR1 is LNHDA and CDR2 is SQIVND (reference sequence). V was cut by 6 bases and J by 5 bases, with 17 bases left in between. CDR3 in amino acids: CASSPRGYTDEQYF. CDR3 nucleotides: TGTGCCAGTAGCCCCAGGGGTTACACGGACGAGCAGTACTTC.

This clonotype was observed at least ten times. The gene calls are TRBV6-5 and TRBJ1-1, with D hard to call. The V and J ends lost 4 bases and 0 bases respectively, with 6 bases between them. Germline V gene sequence: CDR1 MNHEY, CDR2 SVGAGI. The CDR3 loop spans 13 amino acids. Written as DNA, the CDR3 is TGTGCCAGCAGTTCAGGCATGAACACTGAAGCTTTCTTT. Its protein is CASSSGMNTEAFF.

This clonotype was observed many times. The chain joins TRBV6-5 to TRBJ2-1; D not certain. Trimming removed 3 bases at V and 6 bases at J, with 9 bases between. This CDR3 is built from 13 residues. Germline values: CDR1 MNHEY, CDR2 SVGAGI. This CDR3 is CASSYTAFNEQFF. The CDR3 region has the DNA TGTGCCAGCAGTTATACCGCCTTCAATGAGCAGTTCTTC.

This clonotype was picked up many times. The rearrangement uses TRBV28 and TRBJ2-7; no clear D. Germline CDR1 MDHEN, CDR2 SYDVKM. The CDR3 is 12 residues long. Trimming removed 6 bases from V and 3 bases from J, with 9 bases in between. The DNA for the CDR3 is TGTGCCAGCAGGCTAAGTGGCTACGAGCAGTACTTC. Translation: CASRLSGYEQYF.

In its sample, this clonotype was seen many times. The V call is TRBV7-9, the J call TRBJ2-7, with D tentatively TRBD1 (6 bases). The V and J ends lost 5 bases and 2 bases respectively, with 16 bases between them. Germline assignment: CDR1 SEHNR and CDR2 FQNEAQ (reference sequence). The CDR3 is 15 amino acids. The CDR3 coding sequence is TGTGCCAGCAGCGGCCCGGGACACACCCCCTACGAGCAGTACTTC. It encodes CASSGPGHTPYEQYF.

The chain links TRBV28 to TRBJ2-5; 9 bases are shared with TRBD1. The CDR3 is 14 amino acids. From germline, CDR1 is MDHEN and CDR2 SYDVKM. V gave up 5 bases and J gave up 7 bases; unmatched junction bases: 8. CDR3 loop: CASSAGTGLSTQYF. CDR3 DNA: TGTGCCAGCAGTGCCGGGACAGGGCTTTCGACCCAGTACTTC.

This clonotype has ten or more counts. The chain carries TRBV5-1 and TRBJ1-1, with TRBD1 identical over 10 bases. The V and J ends lost 2 bases and 0 bases, in that order; junction bases with no gene match: 4. This CDR3 is 16 amino acids long. Germline CDR1 reads SGHRS; CDR2 reads YFSETQ. The CDR3: CASSFGQGEVNTEAFF. CDR3 DNA: TGCGCCAGCAGCTTCGGACAGGGGGAGGTGAACACTGAAGCTTTCTTT.